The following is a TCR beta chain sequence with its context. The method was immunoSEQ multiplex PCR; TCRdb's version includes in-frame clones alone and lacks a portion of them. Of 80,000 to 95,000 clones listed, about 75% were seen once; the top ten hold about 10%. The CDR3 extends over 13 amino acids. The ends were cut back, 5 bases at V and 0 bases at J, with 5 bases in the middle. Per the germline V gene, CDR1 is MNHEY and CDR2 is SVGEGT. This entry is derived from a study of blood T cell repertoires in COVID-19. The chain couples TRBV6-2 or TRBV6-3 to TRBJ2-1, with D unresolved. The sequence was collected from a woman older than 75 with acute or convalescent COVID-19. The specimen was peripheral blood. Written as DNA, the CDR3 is TGTGCCAGCAGTCTTAACTCCTACAATGAGCAGTTCTTC. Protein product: CASSLNSYNEQFF.